One and the same sample provided the 27 T cell receptor beta chains below, sequenced in a study of shared clonotypes between healthy human individuals. Data came from immunoSEQ multiplex PCR; TCRdb stores just in-frame clones and leaves some out. There are roughly 2 million clones in the sample; 85% to 95% occur only once, and 0.13% lies in the top ten. The sequenced sample was naive CD4+ T cells sorted from blood. The subset is: CD45RA+ positively selected. These receptors were obtained from a man between 18 and 35 years old in good health.

The V call is TRBV7-2, the J call TRBJ2-3; D remains unclear. Germline V gene data show CDR1 as SGHTA and CDR2 as FQGNSA. This CDR3 is 12 amino acids long. The ends were cut back, 3 bases at V and 6 bases at J, with 7 bases in the middle. The CDR3 nucleotides are TGTGCCAGCAGCTTTTTAGTGGATACGCAGTATTTT. Encoded protein: CASSFLVDTQYF.

V gene TRBV10-3 combines with J gene TRBJ2-7; D unresolved. V was clipped by 2 bases and J by 6 bases, with 8 bases between them. Germline V gene lookup returns CDR1 ENHRY and CDR2 SYGVKD. The CDR3 runs to 12 residues. The CDR3 here is CAISEEVIEQYF. The CDR3 region has the DNA TGTGCCATCAGTGAGGAGGTTATCGAGCAGTACTTC.

This clone appeared a single time. This sequence joins TRBV6-5 and TRBJ2-7, with 8 bases lining up with TRBD1. The germline V gene has CDR1 MNHEY and CDR2 SVGAGI. The V segment lost 5 bases and the J segment 2 bases; nucleotides outside the gene matches: 8. The CDR3 length is 15 residues. CDR3 nucleotides: TGTGCCAGCAGTCAAGGACAGGGCCCAACCTACGAGCAGTACTTC. Translated, it gives CASSQGQGPTYEQYF.

This chain joins TRBV6-4 and TRBJ2-1; D is ambiguous. This CDR3 region has 13 residues. CDR1 and CDR2 (germline): MRHNA, SNTAGT. The V gene lost 6 bases and the J gene lost 6 bases, with 12 bases spanning the gap. CDR3 residues: CASRESGSNEQFF. The CDR3 DNA follows: TGTGCCAGCAGAGAGTCGGGCTCCAATGAGCAGTTCTTC.

The V and J genes are TRBV7-2 and TRBJ1-6; D call uncertain. This CDR3 contains 14 residues. Germline values: CDR1 SGHTA, CDR2 FQGNSA. The germline V and J ends were trimmed by 1 base and 11 bases, with 12 bases remaining between them. DNA of the CDR3: TGTGCCAGCAGCTTAGAGGTCGGTTGGACACCCCTCCACTTT. Translation: CASSLEVGWTPLHF.

This chain uses TRBV6-5 with TRBJ2-7; 8 positions match TRBD1. There are 15 residues in the CDR3. From germline, CDR1 is MNHEY and CDR2 SVGAGI. J lost 1 base, V lost 6 bases, and 8 bases had no gene match. The CDR3 protein is CASRRGRDRSYEQYF. The CDR3 DNA reads as TGTGCCAGCAGACGGGGGCGGGACAGGTCCTACGAGCAGTACTTC.

The chain employs TRBV6-5 and TRBJ1-2, with D maybe TRBD1 (6 bases). The V gene lost 0 bases and the J gene lost 4 bases, with 15 bases spanning the gap. Germline assignment: CDR1 MNHEY and CDR2 SVGAGI. The CDR3 covers 16 residues. CDR3 bases: TGTGCCAGCAGTTACTCAGCACAGACAGGAATCTATGGCTACACCTTC. Its protein is CASSYSAQTGIYGYTF.

This clone was seen a single time. A much bigger clone sits one base away, suggesting this may be a read error. The CDR3 coding sequence is TGTGCCTGGAGGTCAACAAGGGGGGAGGGCAACACCTTC. As protein: CAWRSTRGEGNTF. This chain joins TRBV30 and TRBJ1-2; the D gene is possibly TRBD1 (6 bases). Between the trimmed V and J ends, which lost 3 bases and 12 bases, there was a span of 20 bases. The germline gives CDR1 GTSNPN, CDR2 SVGIG (reference sequence). CDR3 length: 13 amino acids.

V is TRBV5-1 and J is TRBJ2-3; no definite D call. The CDR3 is made up of 15 amino acids. In germline, CDR1 is SGHRS, CDR2 YFSETQ. V was shortened by 4 bases and J by 1 base, with 13 bases between the two germline ends. The CDR3: CASSPRHGGTDTQYF. Here the CDR3 DNA reads TGCGCCAGCAGCCCCCGGCACGGTGGCACAGATACGCAGTATTTT.

V usage is TRBV7-3 and J usage is TRBJ1-1; D perhaps matches TRBD1 (6 bases). V shed 2 bases and J shed 0 bases, with 16 bases lying between them. The germline V gene has CDR1 SGHTA and CDR2 FQGTGA. This CDR3 contains 17 residues. The CDR3 coding sequence is TGTGCCAGCAGCTTATCACCCGGGACACAAATGAACACTGAAGCTTTCTTT. Protein sequence: CASSLSPGTQMNTEAFF.

The chain employs TRBV5-4 and TRBJ1-2, with 10 bases identical to TRBD1. The CDR3 is 13 residues long. Germline values: CDR1 SGHNT, CDR2 YYREEE (reference sequence). The V segment lost 1 base and the J segment 7 bases; nucleotides outside the gene matches: 1. The CDR3 loop is CASSLRQGAGYTF. The CDR3 nucleotides read TGTGCCAGCAGCTTGAGACAGGGGGCTGGCTACACCTTC.

The J gene is TRBJ1-5, the V gene TRBV28, with 7 bases lining up with TRBD1. V shed 5 bases and J 5 bases; nucleotides not matched to a gene: 3. Germline CDR1 reads MDHEN; CDR2 reads SYDVKM. The CDR3 is 13 amino acids. CDR3 in DNA: TGTGCCAGCAGTCGGGACAGTCATCAGCCCCAGCATTTT. The encoded protein is CASSRDSHQPQHF.

The V call is TRBV30, the J call TRBJ1-1; D is ambiguous. The CDR3 sequence is 12 residues long. Germline values: CDR1 GTSNPN, CDR2 SVGIG (reference sequence). V was shortened by 5 bases and J by 1 base, with 8 bases between the two germline ends. CDR3 bases: TGTGCCTGGGGGATAAAGAACACTGAAGCTTTCTTT. Residues: CAWGIKNTEAFF.

The chain joins TRBV6-5 to TRBJ1-1; 9 bases are a match to TRBD1. The ends lost 6 bases at V and 1 base at J; junction bases unmatched: 0. The CDR3 is 13 amino acids. Germline CDR1 MNHEY, CDR2 SVGAGI. The CDR3 loop reads CASRQGANTEAFF. The CDR3 nucleotides read TGTGCCAGCAGACAGGGGGCGAACACTGAAGCTTTCTTT.

This chain links TRBV7-2 with TRBJ1-3; 9 nucleotides line up with TRBD1. V dropped 6 bases and J dropped 2; count of bases not matched to a gene: 5. The CDR3 is 15 amino acids. Germline V gene data show CDR1 as SGHTA and CDR2 as FQGNSA. The CDR3 bases are TGTGCCAGCAGGGGGGACAGGGCCCCTGGAAACACCATATATTTT. Protein product: CASRGDRAPGNTIYF.

For this clone: Within the sample, other DNA sequences also encode this same CDR3. This chain uses TRBV5-1 with TRBJ1-5, with 8 positions matching TRBD1. The V gene end was trimmed by 0 bases and the J gene end by 6 bases; junction bases not matched to a gene: 2. This CDR3 region has 14 residues. Germline lookup yields CDR1 SGHRS and CDR2 YFSETQ. CDR3 bases: TGCGCCAGCAGCTTGGGGACAGGGAGTCAGCCCCAGCATTTT. It encodes CASSLGTGSQPQHF.

This chain uses TRBV2 with TRBJ2-2; D call uncertain. The CDR3 covers 15 residues. The germline CDR1 and CDR2 sequences are SNHLY and FYNNEI. V dropped 2 bases and J dropped 1 base, with 8 bases sitting between them. The CDR3 region is CASSEWRENTGELFF. In nucleotides, the CDR3 is TGTGCCAGCAGTGAATGGAGAGAGAACACCGGGGAGCTGTTTTTT.

This sequence joins TRBV7-9 and TRBJ1-5; D unclear. Germline V gene data show CDR1 as SEHNR and CDR2 as FQNEAQ (reference sequence). Trimming took off 2 bases at V and 4 bases at J, with 6 bases between the two ends. The CDR3 has 13 amino acids. The CDR3 protein is CASSLTLNQPQHF. In DNA, the CDR3 is TGTGCCAGCAGCTTAACTCTTAATCAGCCCCAGCATTTT.

Here the CDR3 DNA reads TGTGCCAGCAGTTCACAGGGAAGAGATGGAAACACCATATATTTT. It translates to CASSSQGRDGNTIYF. J is TRBJ1-3 and V is TRBV6-5; TRBD1 might be the D (6 bases). Trimming removed 4 bases from V and 3 bases from J, with 13 bases in between. Germline CDR1 is MNHEY and CDR2 is SVGAGI. This CDR3 comprises 15 residues.

Written as DNA, the CDR3 is TGTGCCAGCAGCTTGGCCGTCCGGGAGGCCCAGTACTTC. Translated, it gives CASSLAVREAQYF. The chain has TRBV5-6 and TRBJ2-5; 7 nucleotides agree with TRBD2. CDR1 and CDR2 (germline): SGHDT, YYEEEE. V gave up 0 bases and J gave up 9 bases; unmatched junction bases: 5. CDR3 length equals 13 residues.

J is TRBJ2-5 and V is TRBV2, with D hard to call. The germline CDR1 and CDR2 sequences are SNHLY and FYNNEI. Trimming removed 3 bases at V and 0 bases at J, with 8 bases between. The CDR3 sequence is 14 residues long. The CDR3 sequence: CASSDQLYQETQYF. CDR3 DNA: TGTGCCAGCAGTGACCAATTGTACCAAGAGACCCAGTACTTC.

This clone showed up just a few times. This chain links TRBV7-2 with TRBJ1-5, with D possibly matching TRBD1 (5 bases). V lost 11 bases, J lost 5 bases, and 16 bases lay in between. This CDR3 spans 13 amino acids. Germline V gene sequence: CDR1 SGHTA, CDR2 FQGNSA. Here the CDR3 reads CAVASGTDQPQHF. The CDR3, as DNA: TGTGCCGTTGCTTCGGGGACGGATCAGCCCCAGCATTTT.

The gene calls are TRBV9 and TRBJ1-1; 10 nucleotides agree with TRBD1. V shed 0 bases and J 12 bases; nucleotides not matched to a gene: 5. Germline CDR1 reads SGDLS; CDR2 reads YYNGEE. CDR3 length equals 13 residues. CDR3 in amino acids: CASSVGGQGLTFF. The CDR3 nucleotides are TGTGCCAGCAGCGTAGGGGGACAGGGGTTGACTTTCTTT.

The rearrangement uses TRBV4-2 and TRBJ2-7, with 9 positions matching TRBD2. V shed 6 bases, J shed 2 bases, and the junction held 2 bases outside the gene matches. This CDR3 is 13 amino acids long. Germline V gene sequence: CDR1 LGHNA, CDR2 YNFKEQ. CDR3 sequence: CASSPSGTYEQYF. The CDR3 DNA sequence: TGTGCCAGCAGTCCTAGCGGGACCTACGAGCAGTACTTC.

V and J are TRBV6-5 and TRBJ2-1; the match to TRBD2 covers 7 bases. Germline CDR1 MNHEY, CDR2 SVGAGI. The CDR3 has 14 amino acids. V dropped 7 bases and J dropped 0; count of bases not matched to a gene: 3. In nucleotides, the CDR3 is TGTGCCAGCACCGGGGGGAGCTCCTACAATGAGCAGTTCTTC. Translation: CASTGGSSYNEQFF.

This chain links TRBV19 with TRBJ1-1; tentative D call: TRBD1 (5 bases). The CDR3 length is 13 residues. The germline V gene has CDR1 LNHDA and CDR2 SQIVND (reference sequence). Trimming took off 9 bases at V and 5 bases at J, with 16 bases between the two ends. In DNA, the CDR3 is TGTGCCAGCGACAGTCCGCCGAGGACTGAAGCTTTCTTT. Residues: CASDSPPRTEAFF.

The chain carries TRBV19 and TRBJ2-3; 7 bases align to TRBD2. The CDR3 totals 15 residues. V lost 6 bases, J lost 2 bases, and 8 bases stayed unmatched. Germline V gene data show CDR1 as LNHDA and CDR2 as SQIVND (reference sequence). The CDR3 DNA reads TGTGCCAGTAGCCCGAGCGGGGACTACACAGATACGCAGTATTTT. Encoded protein: CASSPSGDYTDTQYF.